A selection of T cell receptor beta chains follows, all from one sample in a study of blood T cell repertoires in COVID-19. Repertoires were generated with immunoSEQ multiplex PCR, while TCRdb's copy carries only in-frame clones and drops some. In the table there are a few hundred thousand clones, approximately 89% of which are singletons. Material: PBMCs or T cells enriched from blood (not recorded which). The origin of the receptors is a woman aged 45-65 years who had been exposed to COVID-19. CDR3s include the opening cysteine and the closing phenylalanine or tryptophan. The D gene is left open where the match is weak. Size tells how often a clone was seen (once, few, many) or the class of an expanded clone, and some rows leave it out.

15	.	TRBV9	TRBJ1-2	.	CASSVDWEGSYGYTF	TGTGCCAGCAGCGTAGACTGGGAGGGGTCCTATGGCTACACCTTC
14	.	TRBV2	TRBJ1-2	.	CASSYAEVWYGYTF	TGTGCCAGCAGTTATGCCGAGGTTTGGTATGGCTACACCTTC
15	.	TRBV4-2	TRBJ1-2	.	CASSQAGGGGYGYTF	TGTGCCAGCAGCCAAGCGGGGGGCGGGGGCTATGGCTACACCTTC
13	TRBD1	TRBV29-1	TRBJ1-2	.	CSVEAGGTNGYTF	TGCAGCGTTGAGGCAGGGGGAACGAATGGCTACACCTTC
15	.	TRBV10-3	TRBJ1-1	.	CAISEEGHKNTEAFF	TGTGCCATCAGTGAGGAGGGACATAAGAACACTGAAGCTTTCTTT
16	TRBD1	TRBV19	TRBJ2-2	.	CASSIPGQGNTGELFF	TGTGCCAGTAGTATACCGGGACAGGGAAACACCGGGGAGCTGTTTTTT
15	.	TRBV28	TRBJ1-2	.	CASTSGGNTNYGYTF	TGTGCCAGCACCTCCGGGGGAAATACTAACTATGGCTACACCTTC
16	.	TRBV5-1	TRBJ2-7	.	CASSLELPGQNHEQYF	TGCGCCAGCAGCTTGGAGTTGCCGGGACAAAACCACGAGCAGTACTTC
14	.	TRBV10-3	TRBJ2-7	few	CAISGGGELYEQYF	TGTGCCATCAGTGGAGGGGGTGAACTCTACGAGCAGTACTTC
14	TRBD2	TRBV5-4	TRBJ2-3	many	CASSWTSSSDTQYF	TGTGCCAGCAGCTGGACTAGCTCCTCGGATACGCAGTATTTT
16	.	TRBV6-2/TRBV6-3	TRBJ1-5	.	CASSLNSISSNQPQHF	TGTGCCAGCAGTTTAAACAGTATTTCTAGCAATCAGCCCCAGCATTTT
17	.	TRBV18	TRBJ2-2	few	CASSPLAQGDVTGELFF	TGTGCCAGCTCACCATTGGCCCAGGGTGATGTGACCGGGGAGCTGTTTTTT
15	.	TRBV2	TRBJ2-7	.	CASRPGLGLSYEQYF	TGTGCCAGCAGACCGGGTTTGGGACTCTCCTACGAGCAGTACTTC
16	TRBD2	TRBV3-1/TRBV3-2	TRBJ2-1	.	CASSQVGAGGPNEQFF	TGTGCCAGCAGCCAAGTTGGCGCGGGGGGGCCAAATGAGCAGTTCTTC
13	.	TRBV4-2	TRBJ1-5	.	CASSQDRLRAQHF	TGTGCCAGCAGCCAAGATCGGCTACGGGCCCAGCATTTT
17	TRBD1	TRBV10-3	TRBJ2-1	.	CAISESMTGVGYNEQFF	TGTGCCATCAGTGAGTCGATGACAGGGGTGGGCTACAATGAGCAGTTCTTC
16	.	TRBV6-9	TRBJ1-6	once	CASSYSGGGENSPLHF	TGTGCCAGCAGTTATTCCGGCGGAGGGGAGAATTCACCCCTCCACTTT
14	.	TRBV6-1	TRBJ1-3	.	CASSEPGAGNTIYF	TGTGCCAGCAGTGAGCCAGGGGCCGGAAACACCATATATTTT
14	.	TRBV2	TRBJ2-1	.	CASRAGGVSGEQFF	TGTGCCAGCAGGGCAGGGGGTGTTAGCGGTGAGCAGTTCTTC
14	.	TRBV5-1	TRBJ1-1	.	CASSLVGMNTEAFF	TGCGCCAGCAGCTTGGTCGGGATGAACACTGAAGCTTTCTTT
16	.	TRBV7-2	TRBJ1-5	.	CASSLDTGVVRQPQHF	TGTGCCAGCAGCTTAGATACGGGGGTAGTTCGGCAGCCCCAGCATTTT
15	TRBD1	TRBV4-1	TRBJ2-5	.	CASSPPGQGEETQYF	TGCGCCAGCAGCCCCCCGGGACAGGGGGAAGAGACCCAGTACTTC